The clone carrying this TCR beta chain has a handful of counts. MiXCR, applied by TCRdb to the 5' RACE reads, yields one record per CDR3 protein. The sample contains about 470,000 distinct CDR3 sequences, roughly 25% of which appear only once. The sample is drawn from a study of T-cell memory formation after mild COVID-19. The CDR3 is made up of 16 amino acids. CDR1 is MNHEY, CDR2 SVGAGI, per germline. Unmatched junction bases numbered 9, after V lost 6 bases and J lost 9 bases. The source is an adult woman who had mild COVID-19 (a few samples of this study predate the infection). Cell type and time point are not known. V gene TRBV6-5 combines with J gene TRBJ2-2; 14 bases match TRBD2. The sample was PBMCs or a T cell subset sorted from them (not recorded which). The DNA for the CDR3 is TGTGCCAGCAGCGGACTAGCGGGAGGTAGAAGGAGGGAGCTGTTTTTT. Protein product: CASSGLAGGRRRELFF.